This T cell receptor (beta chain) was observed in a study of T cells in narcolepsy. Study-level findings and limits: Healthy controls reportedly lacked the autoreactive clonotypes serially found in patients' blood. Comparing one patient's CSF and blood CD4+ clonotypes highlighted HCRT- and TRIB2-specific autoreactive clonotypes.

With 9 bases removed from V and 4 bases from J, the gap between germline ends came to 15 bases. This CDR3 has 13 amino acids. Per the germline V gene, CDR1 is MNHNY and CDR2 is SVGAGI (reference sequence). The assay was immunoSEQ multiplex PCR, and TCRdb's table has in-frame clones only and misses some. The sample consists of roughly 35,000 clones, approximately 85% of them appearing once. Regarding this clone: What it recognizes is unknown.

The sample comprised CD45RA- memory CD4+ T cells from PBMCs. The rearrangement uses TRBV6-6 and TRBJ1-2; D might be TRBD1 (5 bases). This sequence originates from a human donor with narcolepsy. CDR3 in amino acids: CASRGREGYGYTF. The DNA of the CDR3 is TGTGCCAGTAGAGGCAGGGAGGGCTATGGCTACACCTTC.